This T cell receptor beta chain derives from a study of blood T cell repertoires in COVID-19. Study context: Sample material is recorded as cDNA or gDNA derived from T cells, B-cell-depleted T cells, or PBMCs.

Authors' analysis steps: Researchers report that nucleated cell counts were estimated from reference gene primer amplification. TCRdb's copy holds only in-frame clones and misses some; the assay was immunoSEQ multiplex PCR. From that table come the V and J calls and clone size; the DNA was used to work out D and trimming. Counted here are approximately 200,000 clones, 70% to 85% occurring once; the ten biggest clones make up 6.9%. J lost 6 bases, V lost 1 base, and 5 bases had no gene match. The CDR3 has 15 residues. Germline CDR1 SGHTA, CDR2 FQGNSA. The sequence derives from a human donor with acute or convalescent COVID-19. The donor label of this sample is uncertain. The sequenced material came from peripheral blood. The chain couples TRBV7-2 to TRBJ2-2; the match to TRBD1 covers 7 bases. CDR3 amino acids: CASSLGLGGPGELFF. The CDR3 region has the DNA TGTGCCAGCAGCTTAGGTCTAGGGGGCCCCGGGGAGCTGTTTTTT.